Described below is a single T cell receptor (beta chain) sequence and its context. Its matching antigen is unknown. TCRdb's table, derived via immunoSEQ multiplex PCR, lists solely in-frame clones and lacks some. This sample has about 53,000 clones, with roughly nine tenths found just once. The data were taken from a study of OX40 agonist ivuxolimab in advanced cancers. Across the study: The group had a mean age of around 60 years, ranged from about 20 to 85, and was 80% to 85% male. Study results and caveats: Averaging showed that CD8+ T cells had more expanded clones than CD4+ did.

CDR3 length: 14 residues. V lost 6 bases to trimming and J lost 7 bases; unmatched junction nucleotides: 9. Germline V lookup: CDR1 MNHEY, CDR2 SVGAGI. The chain recombines TRBV6-5 with TRBJ1-5; TRBD1 matches at 7 bases. The clonotype originates from an adult with an advanced solid tumor such as melanoma, head and neck, liver or kidney cancer. Here the sequenced sample was CD4+ or CD8+ T cells sorted from blood, taken in a trial of the OX40 agonist ivuxolimab. CDR3 in DNA: TGTGCCAGCAGCCCCGGACAGGCGGTACAGCCCCAGCATTTT. It is translated as CASSPGQAVQPQHF.